This passage covers 26 T cell receptor beta chains from one sample sequenced in a study of T cells in Graves' hyperthyroidism and ophthalmopathy. TCR beta CDR3 sequences were amplified from RNA transcripts. HTBI primers were used for first-round RT-PCR of the TCR CDR3. TCRdb re-called the multiplex PCR reads with MiXCR, one entry per CDR3 protein. Of hundreds of thousands of distinct CDR3 sequences listed, roughly 20% are singletons. The specimen sequenced was blood. The source of these receptors is a woman between 50 and 59 years old with Graves' hyperthyroidism that later progressed to Graves' ophthalmopathy.

Many counts were recorded for this clonotype. This chain uses TRBV18 with TRBJ2-2; D not certain. This CDR3 is built from 14 residues. The V and J ends lost 5 bases and 3 bases respectively, with 10 bases between them. Looked up from germline, CDR1 is KGHSH and CDR2 is LQKENI. CDR3 sequence: CASSEAADTGELFF. CDR3 DNA sequence: TGTGCCAGCTCAGAGGCGGCTGACACCGGGGAGCTGTTTTTT.

This clonotype was picked up many times. The chain recombines TRBV20-1 with TRBJ2-7; 9 bases fit TRBD1. CDR1 DFQATT and CDR2 SNEGSKA come from the germline V gene (reference sequence). Trimming at V came to 6 bases and at J to 2 bases, leaving 11 bases not matched to a gene. The CDR3 covers 15 residues. CDR3 residues: CSAHTPGQGPYEQYF. CDR3 in DNA: TGCAGTGCACACACTCCGGGACAGGGCCCCTACGAGCAGTACTTC.

V gene TRBV5-4 combines with J gene TRBJ2-7; TRBD1 agrees at 7 bases. This CDR3 has 15 residues. V trimming: 0 bases; J trimming: 1 base; junction bases outside the gene matches: 4. CDR1 and CDR2 from the germline V gene are SGHNT and YYREEE (reference sequence). CDR3 protein: CASSLEGTASYEQYF. In nucleotides, the CDR3 is TGTGCCAGCAGCTTGGAAGGGACAGCGTCCTACGAGCAGTACTTC.

V usage is TRBV24-1 and J usage is TRBJ2-2; 7 nucleotides align to TRBD1. This CDR3 is built from 16 residues. Germline V gene lookup returns CDR1 KGHDR and CDR2 SFDVKD. The ends lost 4 bases at V and 6 bases at J; junction bases unmatched: 10. The chain's CDR3 is CATSDPGQVTAGELFF. In DNA form, the CDR3 reads TGTGCCACCAGTGACCCAGGACAGGTTACGGCCGGGGAGCTGTTTTTT.

CDR3 in DNA: TGTGCCAGCAGCGGCGGGAACAGCTACGAGCAGTACTTC. This codes for CASSGGNSYEQYF. This rearrangement joins TRBV9 to TRBJ2-7; weak D call: TRBD2 (6 bases). The V end lost 3 bases, the J end lost 3 bases, and 10 bases lay between the germline ends. The CDR3 extends over 13 amino acids. The germline V gene has CDR1 SGDLS and CDR2 YYNGEE. The whole variable domain, remainder taken from reference TRBV9 and TRBJ2-7, is DSGVTQTPKHLITATGQRVTLRCSPRSGDLSVYWYQQSLDQGLQFLIQYYNGEERAKGNILERFSAQQFPDLHSELNLSSLELGDSALYFCASSGGNSYEQYFGPGTRLTVT.

This clonotype was recorded many times. The chain combines TRBV2 with TRBJ1-6; 11 bases map to TRBD1. Germline V gene sequence: CDR1 SNHLY, CDR2 FYNNEI. The CDR3 is 14 residues long. V was clipped by 8 bases and J by 8 bases; unmatched bases: 5. This CDR3 is CASLPGQGDSPLHF. CDR3 nucleotides: TGTGCCAGCTTACCGGGACAGGGGGATTCACCCCTCCACTTT. Drawing the rest from reference TRBV2 and TRBJ1-6, the complete variable domain is EPEVTQTPSHQVTQMGQEVILRCVPISNHLYFYWYRQILGQKVEFLVSFYNNEISEKSEIFDDQFSVERPDGSNFTLKIRSTKLEDSAMYFCASLPGQGDSPLHFGNGTRLTVT.

This clonotype showed up just a few times. The chain links TRBV20-1 to TRBJ2-7; TRBD2 is a possible D gene (6 bases). The V end was cut by 2 bases, the J end by 5 bases, with 22 bases between. The CDR3 contains 16 residues. Germline CDR1 DFQATT, CDR2 SNEGSKA (reference sequence). Here the CDR3 reads CSARMGTGWQRDEQYF. CDR3 bases: TGCAGTGCTAGAATGGGGACTGGGTGGCAACGCGACGAGCAGTACTTC.

The chain recombines TRBV28 with TRBJ2-3, with 12 bases that match TRBD2. CDR3 length equals 17 residues. J was trimmed by 0 bases and V by 5 bases; bases with no gene match: 6. CDR1 is MDHEN and CDR2 is SYDVKM in the germline V gene. In DNA, the CDR3 is TGTGCCAGCAGTCGATCTGGACTAGCGGGGAGCACAGATACGCAGTATTTT. Its protein product is CASSRSGLAGSTDTQYF. Together with reference TRBV28 and TRBJ2-3, the CDR3 gives the full variable domain: DVKVTQSSRYLVKRTGEKVFLECVQDMDHENMFWYRQDPGLGLRLIYFSYDVKMKEKGDIPEGYSVSREKKERFSLILESASTNQTSMYLCASSRSGLAGSTDTQYFGPGTRLTVL.

The CDR3 DNA reads TGTGCCAGTAGTATAGTACAGGGGAGCAATCAGCCCCAGCATTTT. As protein: CASSIVQGSNQPQHF. This sequence joins TRBV19 and TRBJ1-5; 7 bases line up with TRBD1. The germline CDR1 and CDR2 sequences are LNHDA and SQIVND (reference sequence). After removal of 1 base from V and 1 base from J, the junction contained 1 base not matched to a gene. This CDR3 contains 15 residues.

In its sample, this clonotype was seen many times. The chain combines TRBV18 with TRBJ1-1, with 8 bases matching TRBD1. The CDR3 is made up of 13 amino acids. Germline V CDR1 and CDR2: KGHSH, LQKENI. Unmatched junction bases numbered 4, after V lost 2 bases and J lost 8 bases. Written as DNA, the CDR3 is TGTGCCAGCTCACCAGACAGGGGCGCCGAAGCTTTCTTT. The encoded protein is CASSPDRGAEAFF.

This clonotype was detected many times. The gene calls are TRBV5-4 and TRBJ2-1, with 12 bases fitting TRBD2. Germline CDR1 SGHNT, CDR2 YYREEE (reference sequence). V shed 2 bases and J 8 bases; nucleotides not matched to a gene: 8. There are 16 residues in the CDR3. CDR3 in amino acids: CASSFPGLAGRDEQFF. CDR3 bases: TGTGCCAGCAGCTTCCCGGGACTAGCGGGCCGGGATGAGCAGTTCTTC.

Only a few counts were recorded for this clonotype. The J gene is TRBJ1-3, the V gene TRBV27; perhaps TRBD1 as D (6 bases). CDR3 length: 14 residues. The V gene's germline CDR1 is MNHEY and CDR2 SMNVEV (reference sequence). V was cut by 4 bases and J by 7 bases, with 14 bases left in between. The CDR3 coding sequence is TGTGCCAGCAGTTCCAGGGGCGGTTGGAACACCATATATTTT. It is translated as CASSSRGGWNTIYF.

This clonotype was detected many times. V usage is TRBV3-1 and J usage is TRBJ1-2; no firm D call. This CDR3 is built from 13 residues. The V end lost 3 bases, the J end lost 8 bases, and 13 bases lay between the germline ends. Germline CDR1 is LGHDT and CDR2 is YNNKEL (reference sequence). The chain's CDR3 is CASSQLSRSGYTF. CDR3 nucleotides: TGTGCCAGCAGCCAGCTCTCTCGGTCAGGCTACACCTTC.

In this sample, this clonotype turned up many times. The chain has TRBV27 and TRBJ1-2; weak D call: TRBD1 (5 bases). Trimming stripped 0 bases from V and 2 bases from J, with 22 bases between. CDR3 length equals 19 residues. Germline V lookup: CDR1 MNHEY, CDR2 SMNVEV (reference sequence). CDR3 sequence reads: CASSLSSPQNTGTNYGYTF. The CDR3 DNA reads TGTGCCAGCAGTTTATCGTCCCCTCAGAACACCGGGACGAACTATGGCTACACCTTC.

The V gene is TRBV7-9, the J gene TRBJ1-1; 8 bases map to TRBD1. The CDR3 is made up of 16 amino acids. Germline V gene data show CDR1 as SEHNR and CDR2 as FQNEAQ (reference sequence). V was clipped by 5 bases and J by 4 bases; unmatched bases: 12. In nucleotides, the CDR3 is TGTGCCAGCAGCGCCAGACAGGGGTTGGGTACCACTGAAGCTTTCTTT. As protein: CASSARQGLGTTEAFF.

The sample holds many counts of this clonotype. The chain has TRBV2 and TRBJ2-1; 12 bases fit TRBD1. The CDR3 is made up of 13 amino acids. The germline V gene has CDR1 SNHLY and CDR2 FYNNEI. V shed 11 bases and J 8 bases; nucleotides not matched to a gene: 7. CDR3 loop: CAVRDRGRYEQFF. Here the CDR3 DNA reads TGTGCCGTCCGGGACAGGGGGCGTTATGAGCAGTTCTTC.

This clonotype was recorded at least ten times. CDR3 residues: CSASGDRTYSNQPQHF. CDR3 sequence (DNA): TGCAGTGCTTCCGGGGACAGAACTTATAGCAATCAGCCCCAGCATTTT. V gene TRBV20-1 combines with J gene TRBJ1-5; 7 bases agree with TRBD1. Germline CDR1 reads DFQATT; CDR2 reads SNEGSKA (reference sequence). CDR3 size: 16 residues. J gave up 0 bases and V 5 bases, and 10 bases lay outside the gene matches.

The sample holds many counts of this clonotype. The chain links TRBV3-1 to TRBJ2-2; D is possibly TRBD1 (6 bases). The CDR3 loop spans 16 amino acids. The germline V gene has CDR1 LGHDT and CDR2 YNNKEL (reference sequence). V gave up 2 bases and J gave up 2 bases, with 12 bases separating them. The CDR3 here is CASSQTRDINTGELFF. The CDR3 DNA reads TGTGCCAGCAGCCAAACACGGGACATCAACACCGGGGAGCTGTTTTTT.

This clonotype has at least ten counts. The rearrangement joins TRBV12-3 or TRBV12-4 to TRBJ1-6; D ambiguous. The V gene lost 2 bases and the J gene lost 10 bases, with 18 bases spanning the gap. The CDR3 covers 16 residues. CDR3: CASSLWRQAKRSPLHF. DNA for the CDR3: TGTGCCAGCAGTTTATGGAGGCAGGCTAAAAGGTCACCCCTCCACTTT.

The chain joins TRBV19 to TRBJ1-1, with 7 bases fitting TRBD1. CDR1 and CDR2 (germline): LNHDA, SQIVND (reference sequence). The CDR3 has 14 residues. V lost 3 bases, J lost 5 bases, and 6 bases stayed unmatched. The chain's CDR3 is CASSMAQGGTEAFF. DNA for the CDR3: TGTGCCAGTAGTATGGCGCAGGGGGGTACTGAAGCTTTCTTT. The variable domain in full, completed from reference TRBV19 and TRBJ1-1, reads DGGITQSPKYLFRKEGQNVTLSCEQNLNHDAMYWYRQDPGQGLRLIYYSQIVNDFQKGDIAEGYSVSREKKESFPLTVTSAQKNPTAFYLCASSMAQGGTEAFFGQGTRLTVV.

The rearrangement links TRBV5-1 to TRBJ2-5; 15 nucleotides agree with TRBD2. Losses at the gene ends were 4 bases for V and 5 bases for J; bases not matched to a gene: 3. The CDR3 spans 15 residues. CDR1 and CDR2 from the germline V gene are SGHRS and YFSETQ. The CDR3 DNA reads as TGCGCCAGCAGCCGGACTAGCGGGGGGGATGAGACCCAGTACTTC. This sequence encodes CASSRTSGGDETQYF.

This clonotype was counted only a few times. CDR3 protein: CASSRGLAGANEQFF. In nucleotides, the CDR3 is TGTGCCAGCAGCCGCGGACTAGCGGGGGCAAATGAGCAGTTCTTC. This sequence joins TRBV6-2 or TRBV6-3 and TRBJ2-1, with 13 bases matching TRBD2. The V and J ends lost 6 bases and 7 bases, in that order; junction bases with no gene match: 6. The CDR3 totals 15 residues. The V gene's germline CDR1 is MNHEY and CDR2 SVGEGT.

The CDR3 DNA follows: TGTGCCAGTGGTGGGGGCGAGGAGAACACTGAAGCTTTCTTT. Amino acid sequence: CASGGGEENTEAFF. The chain recombines TRBV19 with TRBJ1-1; D might be TRBD1 (6 bases). The CDR3 has 14 residues. Trimming removed 8 bases at V and 1 base at J, with 14 bases between. The germline CDR1 and CDR2 sequences are LNHDA and SQIVND (reference sequence).

The chain links TRBV7-2 to TRBJ2-7; 10 bases match TRBD1. Germline CDR1 is SGHTA and CDR2 is FQGNSA. V shed 6 bases and J 3 bases; nucleotides not matched to a gene: 5. This CDR3 has 14 residues. The CDR3 nucleotides are TGTGCCAGCAGACAGACAGGGGGCTTCTACGAGCAGTACTTC. Its protein product is CASRQTGGFYEQYF.

This chain uses TRBV5-4 with TRBJ1-3; no definite D call. With 2 bases removed from V and 3 bases from J, the gap between germline ends came to 6 bases. The CDR3 covers 13 residues. Germline CDR1 is SGHNT and CDR2 is YYREEE (reference sequence). For the CDR3, the DNA is TGTGCCAGCAGCTTCCACATTGGAAACACCATATATTTT. It specifies CASSFHIGNTIYF. Combining the CDR3 with reference TRBV5-4 and TRBJ1-3 gives the whole variable domain ETGVTQSPTHLIKTRGQQVTLRCSSQSGHNTVSWYQQALGQGPQFIFQYYREEENGRGNFPPRFSGLQFPNYSSELNVNALELDDSALYLCASSFHIGNTIYFGEGSWLTVV.

This clonotype was seen more than once but under ten times. The V gene is TRBV7-9, the J gene TRBJ1-3, with no clear D. The V end was cut by 3 bases, the J end by 1 base, with 19 bases between. This CDR3 contains 18 residues. In germline, CDR1 is SEHNR, CDR2 FQNEAQ (reference sequence). The CDR3 loop reads CASSFAVHNSESGNTIYF. The CDR3 region has the DNA TGTGCCAGCAGCTTTGCGGTACACAACTCCGAATCTGGAAACACCATATATTTT.